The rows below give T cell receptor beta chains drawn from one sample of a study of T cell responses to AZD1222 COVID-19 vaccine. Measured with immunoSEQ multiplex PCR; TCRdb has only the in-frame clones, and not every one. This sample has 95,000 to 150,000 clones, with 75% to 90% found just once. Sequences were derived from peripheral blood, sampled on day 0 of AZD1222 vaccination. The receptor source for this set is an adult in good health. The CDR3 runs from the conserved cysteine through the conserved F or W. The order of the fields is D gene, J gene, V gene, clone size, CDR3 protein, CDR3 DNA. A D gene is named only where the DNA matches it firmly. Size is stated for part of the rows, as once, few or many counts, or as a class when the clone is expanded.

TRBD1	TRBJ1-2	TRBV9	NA	CASSNRDRGPANYGYTF	TGTGCCAGCAGCAACCGGGACAGGGGCCCCGCTAACTATGGCTACACCTTC
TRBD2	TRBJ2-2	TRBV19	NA	CATRGGGPNTGELFF	TGTGCCACCAGGGGCGGGGGGCCCAACACCGGGGAGCTGTTTTTT
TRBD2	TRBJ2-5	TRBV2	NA	CASRISALAEETQYF	TGTGCCAGCAGAATATCCGCACTAGCGGAAGAGACCCAGTACTTC
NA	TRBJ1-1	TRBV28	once	CASSSQGRGPEAFF	TGTGCCAGCAGTTCCCAGGGACGAGGGCCTGAAGCTTTCTTT
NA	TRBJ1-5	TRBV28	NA	CASSLSPGAQPQHF	TGTGCCAGCAGTTTATCCCCGGGGGCTCAGCCCCAGCATTTT
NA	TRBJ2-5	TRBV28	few	CASSSEGETQYF	TGTGCCAGCAGTTCCGAGGGAGAGACCCAGTACTTC
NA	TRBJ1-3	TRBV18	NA	CASSPLPGSYSGNTIYF	TGTGCCAGCTCACCACTACCAGGCTCGTACTCTGGAAACACCATATATTTT
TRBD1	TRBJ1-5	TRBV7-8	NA	CASRAKGANSNQPQHF	TGTGCCAGCAGGGCGAAGGGGGCGAATAGCAATCAGCCCCAGCATTTT
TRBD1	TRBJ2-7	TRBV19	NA	CASSIGDSSYEQYF	TGTGCCAGTAGTATAGGGGACAGCTCCTACGAGCAGTACTTC
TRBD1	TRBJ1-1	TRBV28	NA	CASSLDQGVHTEAFF	TGTGCCAGCAGTCTAGATCAGGGGGTGCACACTGAAGCTTTCTTT
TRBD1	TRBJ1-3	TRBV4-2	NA	CASSQNPGTGILSSGNTIYF	TGTGCCAGCAGCCAAAATCCCGGGACAGGGATCCTCAGCTCTGGAAACACCATATATTTT
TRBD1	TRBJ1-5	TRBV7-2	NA	CASSLDRAVYQPQHF	TGTGCCAGCAGCTTGGACAGGGCAGTGTATCAGCCCCAGCATTTT
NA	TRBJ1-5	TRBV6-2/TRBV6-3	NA	CASSYSFQEPNQPQHF	TGTGCCAGCAGTTACTCGTTCCAGGAGCCTAATCAGCCCCAGCATTTT
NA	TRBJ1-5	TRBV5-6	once	CASSLFRRGGNQPQHF	TGTGCCAGCAGCTTGTTTCGCAGGGGAGGTAATCAGCCCCAGCATTTT
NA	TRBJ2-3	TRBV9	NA	CASSAVGDTQYF	TGTGCCAGCAGCGCGGTCGGGGATACGCAGTATTTT
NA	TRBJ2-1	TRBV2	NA	CASRLQGNEQFF	TGTGCCAGTCGCTTACAGGGTAACGAGCAGTTCTTC
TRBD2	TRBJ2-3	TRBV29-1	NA	CSVDTSGLSTDTQYF	TGCAGCGTTGATACTAGCGGCCTTAGCACAGATACGCAGTATTTT
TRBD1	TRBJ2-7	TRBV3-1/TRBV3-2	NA	CASSHPGTGAYEQYF	TGTGCCAGCAGCCACCCCGGGACAGGGGCCTACGAGCAGTACTTC
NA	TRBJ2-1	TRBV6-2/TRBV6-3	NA	CASSPGQLSYNEQFF	TGTGCCAGCAGTCCGGGTCAACTCTCCTACAATGAGCAGTTCTTC
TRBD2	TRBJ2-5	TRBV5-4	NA	CASSSQRGGGETQYF	TGTGCCAGCAGCTCCCAGCGGGGGGGCGGGGAGACCCAGTACTTC
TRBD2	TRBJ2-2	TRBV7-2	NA	CASSPVAGGTGELFF	TGTGCCAGCAGCCCCGTGGCGGGGGGGACCGGGGAGCTGTTTTTT
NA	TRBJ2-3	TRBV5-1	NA	CASSLRAASTDTQYF	TGCGCCAGCAGCTTGAGGGCAGCTAGCACAGATACGCAGTATTTT
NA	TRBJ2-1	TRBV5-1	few	CASSSGSKNRPGSYNEQFF	TGCGCCAGCAGCTCTGGTTCCAAAAATCGCCCAGGCTCCTACAATGAGCAGTTCTTC
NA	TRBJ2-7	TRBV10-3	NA	CAISEVAYEQYF	TGTGCCATCAGTGAGGTGGCCTACGAGCAGTACTTC
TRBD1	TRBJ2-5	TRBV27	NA	CASSLDPSWTGLRETQYF	TGTGCCAGCAGTTTAGACCCCTCTTGGACAGGGTTGAGGGAGACCCAGTACTTC
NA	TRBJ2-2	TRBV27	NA	CASSFFGGELFF	TGTGCCAGCAGTTTTTTCGGGGGGGAGCTGTTTTTT
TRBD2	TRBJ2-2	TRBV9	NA	CASSVGVAGGDGELFF	TGTGCCAGCAGCGTAGGAGTAGCGGGAGGCGACGGGGAGCTGTTTTTT
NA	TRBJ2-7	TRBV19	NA	CASSLGSYEQYF	TGTGCCAGTAGTCTAGGTTCCTACGAGCAGTACTTC
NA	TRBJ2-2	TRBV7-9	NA	CASSLAAGVDTGELFF	TGTGCCAGCAGCTTAGCGGCAGGGGTGGACACCGGGGAGCTGTTTTTT
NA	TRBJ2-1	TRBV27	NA	CASSFLDWSSYNEQFF	TGTGCCAGCAGTTTCCTGGACTGGAGCTCCTACAATGAGCAGTTCTTC